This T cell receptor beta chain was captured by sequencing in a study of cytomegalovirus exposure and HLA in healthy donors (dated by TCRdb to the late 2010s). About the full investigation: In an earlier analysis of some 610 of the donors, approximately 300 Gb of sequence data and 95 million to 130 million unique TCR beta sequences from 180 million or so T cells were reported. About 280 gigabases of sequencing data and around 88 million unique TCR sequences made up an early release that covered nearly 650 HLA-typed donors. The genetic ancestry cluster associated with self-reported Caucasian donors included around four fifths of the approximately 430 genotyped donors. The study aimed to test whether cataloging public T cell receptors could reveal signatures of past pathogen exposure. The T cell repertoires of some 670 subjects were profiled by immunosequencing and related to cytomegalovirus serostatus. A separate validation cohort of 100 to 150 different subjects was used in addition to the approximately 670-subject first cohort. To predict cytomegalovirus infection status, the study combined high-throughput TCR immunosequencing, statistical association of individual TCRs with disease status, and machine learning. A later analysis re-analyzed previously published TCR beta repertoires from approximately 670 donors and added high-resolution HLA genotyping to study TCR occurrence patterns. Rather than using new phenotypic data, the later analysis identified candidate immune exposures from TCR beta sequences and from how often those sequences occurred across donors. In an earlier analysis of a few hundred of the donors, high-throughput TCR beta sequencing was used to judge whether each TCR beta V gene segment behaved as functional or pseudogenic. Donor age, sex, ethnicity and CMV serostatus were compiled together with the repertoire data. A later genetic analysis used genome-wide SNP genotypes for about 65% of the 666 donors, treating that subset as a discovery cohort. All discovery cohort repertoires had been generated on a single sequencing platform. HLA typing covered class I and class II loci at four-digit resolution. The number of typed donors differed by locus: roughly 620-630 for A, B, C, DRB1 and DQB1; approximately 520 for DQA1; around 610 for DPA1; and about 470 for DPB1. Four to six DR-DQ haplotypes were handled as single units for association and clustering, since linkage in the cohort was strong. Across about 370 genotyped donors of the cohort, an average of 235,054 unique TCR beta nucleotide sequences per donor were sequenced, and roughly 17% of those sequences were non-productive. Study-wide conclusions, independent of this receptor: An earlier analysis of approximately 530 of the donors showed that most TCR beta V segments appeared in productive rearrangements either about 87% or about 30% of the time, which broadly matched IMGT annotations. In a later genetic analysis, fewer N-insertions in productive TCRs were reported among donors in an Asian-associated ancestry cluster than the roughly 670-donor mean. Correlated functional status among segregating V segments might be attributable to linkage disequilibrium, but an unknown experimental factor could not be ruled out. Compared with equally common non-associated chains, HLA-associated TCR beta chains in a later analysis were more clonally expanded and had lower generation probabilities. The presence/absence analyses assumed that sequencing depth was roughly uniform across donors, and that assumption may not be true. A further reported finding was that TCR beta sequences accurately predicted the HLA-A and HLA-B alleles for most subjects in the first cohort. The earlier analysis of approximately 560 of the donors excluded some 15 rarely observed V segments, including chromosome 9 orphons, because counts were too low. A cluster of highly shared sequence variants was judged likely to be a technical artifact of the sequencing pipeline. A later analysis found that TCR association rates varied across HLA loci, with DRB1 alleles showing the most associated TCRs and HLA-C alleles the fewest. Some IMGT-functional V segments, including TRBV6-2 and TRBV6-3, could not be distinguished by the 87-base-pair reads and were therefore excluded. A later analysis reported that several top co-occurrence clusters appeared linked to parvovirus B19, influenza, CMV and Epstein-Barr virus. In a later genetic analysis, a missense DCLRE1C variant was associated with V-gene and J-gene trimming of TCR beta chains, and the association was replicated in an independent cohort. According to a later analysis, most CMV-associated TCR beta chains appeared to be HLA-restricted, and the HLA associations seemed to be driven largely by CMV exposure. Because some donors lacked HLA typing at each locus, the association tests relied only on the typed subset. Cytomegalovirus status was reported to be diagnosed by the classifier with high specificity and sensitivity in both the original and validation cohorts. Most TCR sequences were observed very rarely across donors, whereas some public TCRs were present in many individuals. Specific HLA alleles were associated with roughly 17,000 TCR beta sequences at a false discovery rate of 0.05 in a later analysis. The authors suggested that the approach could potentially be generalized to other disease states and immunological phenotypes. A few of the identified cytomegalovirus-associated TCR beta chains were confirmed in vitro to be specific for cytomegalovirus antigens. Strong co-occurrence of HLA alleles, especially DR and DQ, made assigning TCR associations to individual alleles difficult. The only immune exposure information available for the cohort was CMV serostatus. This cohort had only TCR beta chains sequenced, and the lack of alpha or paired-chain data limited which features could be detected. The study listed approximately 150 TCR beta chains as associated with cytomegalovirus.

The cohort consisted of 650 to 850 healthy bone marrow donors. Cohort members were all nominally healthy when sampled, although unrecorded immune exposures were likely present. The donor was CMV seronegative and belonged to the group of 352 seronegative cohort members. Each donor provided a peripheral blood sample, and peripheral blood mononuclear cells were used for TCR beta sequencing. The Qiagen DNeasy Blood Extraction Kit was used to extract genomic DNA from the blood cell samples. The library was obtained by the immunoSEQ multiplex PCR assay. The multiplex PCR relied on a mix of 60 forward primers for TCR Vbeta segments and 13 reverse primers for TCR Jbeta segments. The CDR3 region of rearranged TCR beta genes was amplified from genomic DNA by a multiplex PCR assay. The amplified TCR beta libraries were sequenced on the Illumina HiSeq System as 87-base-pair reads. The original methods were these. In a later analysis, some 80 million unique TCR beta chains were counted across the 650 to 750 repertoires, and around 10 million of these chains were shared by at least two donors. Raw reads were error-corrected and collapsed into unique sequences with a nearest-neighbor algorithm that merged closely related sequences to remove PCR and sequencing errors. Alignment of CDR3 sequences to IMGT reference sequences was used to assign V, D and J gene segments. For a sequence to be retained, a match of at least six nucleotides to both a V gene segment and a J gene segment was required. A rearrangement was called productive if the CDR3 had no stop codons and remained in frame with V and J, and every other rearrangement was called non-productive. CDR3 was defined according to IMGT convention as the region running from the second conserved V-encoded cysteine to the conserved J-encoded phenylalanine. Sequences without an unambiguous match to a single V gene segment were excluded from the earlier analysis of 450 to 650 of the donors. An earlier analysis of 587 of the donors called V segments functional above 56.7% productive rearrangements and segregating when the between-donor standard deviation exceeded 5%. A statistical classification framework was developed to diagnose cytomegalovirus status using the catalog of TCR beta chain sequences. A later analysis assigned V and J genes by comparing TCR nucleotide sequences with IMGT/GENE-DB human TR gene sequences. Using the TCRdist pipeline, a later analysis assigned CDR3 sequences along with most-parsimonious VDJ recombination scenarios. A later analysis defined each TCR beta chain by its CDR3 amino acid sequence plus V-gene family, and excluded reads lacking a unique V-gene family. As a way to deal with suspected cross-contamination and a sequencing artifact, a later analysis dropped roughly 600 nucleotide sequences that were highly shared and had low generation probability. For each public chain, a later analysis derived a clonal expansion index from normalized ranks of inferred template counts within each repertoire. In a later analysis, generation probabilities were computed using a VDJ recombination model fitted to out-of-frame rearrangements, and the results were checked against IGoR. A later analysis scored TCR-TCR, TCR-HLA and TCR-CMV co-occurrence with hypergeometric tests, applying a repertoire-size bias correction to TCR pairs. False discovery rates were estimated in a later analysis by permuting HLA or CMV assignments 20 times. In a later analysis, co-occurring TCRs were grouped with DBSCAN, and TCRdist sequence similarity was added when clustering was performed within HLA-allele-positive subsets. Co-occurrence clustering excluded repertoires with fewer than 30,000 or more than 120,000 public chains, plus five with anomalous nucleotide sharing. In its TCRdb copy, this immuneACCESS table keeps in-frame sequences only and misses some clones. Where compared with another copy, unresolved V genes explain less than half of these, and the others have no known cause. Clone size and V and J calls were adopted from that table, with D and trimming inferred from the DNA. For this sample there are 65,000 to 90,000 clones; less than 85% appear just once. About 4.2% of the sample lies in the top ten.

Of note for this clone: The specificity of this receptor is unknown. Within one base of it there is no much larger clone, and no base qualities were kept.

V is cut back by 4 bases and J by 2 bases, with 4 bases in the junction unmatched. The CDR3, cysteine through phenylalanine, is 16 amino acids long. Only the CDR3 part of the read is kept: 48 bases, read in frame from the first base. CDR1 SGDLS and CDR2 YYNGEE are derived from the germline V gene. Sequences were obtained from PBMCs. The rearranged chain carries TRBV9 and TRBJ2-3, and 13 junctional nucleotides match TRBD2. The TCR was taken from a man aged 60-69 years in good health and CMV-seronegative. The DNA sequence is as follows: TGTGCCAGCAGCATAGGACTAGCGGGGGTCACAGATACGCAGTATTTT. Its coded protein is CASSIGLAGVTDTQYF.